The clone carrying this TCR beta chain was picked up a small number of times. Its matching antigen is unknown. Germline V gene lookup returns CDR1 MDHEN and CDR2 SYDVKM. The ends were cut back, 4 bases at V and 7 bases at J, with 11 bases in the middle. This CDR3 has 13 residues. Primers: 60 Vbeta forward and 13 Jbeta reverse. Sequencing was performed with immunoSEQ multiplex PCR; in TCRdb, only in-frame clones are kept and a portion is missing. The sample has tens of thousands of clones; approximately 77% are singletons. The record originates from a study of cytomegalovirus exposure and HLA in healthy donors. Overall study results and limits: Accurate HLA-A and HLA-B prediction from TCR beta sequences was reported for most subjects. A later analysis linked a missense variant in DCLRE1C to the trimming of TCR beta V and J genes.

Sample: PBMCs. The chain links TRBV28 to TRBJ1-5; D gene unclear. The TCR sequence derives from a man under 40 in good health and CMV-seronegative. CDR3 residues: CASSYKGGQPQHF. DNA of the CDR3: TGTGCCAGCAGTTATAAGGGAGGACAGCCCCAGCATTTT.